These 31 T cell receptor beta chains originate from one sample sequenced in a study of TIL therapy for anti-PD-1-resistant metastatic lung cancer. Sequencing used immunoSEQ v3. Some clones are missing from TCRdb's copy, which holds only in-frame ones; the method was immunoSEQ multiplex PCR. The top ten clones hold roughly 0.86% of a sample with about 15,000 clones, roughly 86% of them seen once. Stated time point: pre-treatment sample, taken before nivolumab and TIL therapy. Sequenced here: blood, sampled at baseline. All receptors come from a person between 30 and 80 years old with non-small cell lung cancer.

The gene calls are TRBV7-6 and TRBJ1-1; 10 bases are shared with TRBD1. Germline V gene data show CDR1 as SGHVS and CDR2 as FNYEAQ. The trim removed 5 bases at V and 10 bases at J, leaving 7 bases unmatched. The CDR3 runs to 13 residues. Here the CDR3 reads CASSLRQGASAFF. The CDR3 DNA reads as TGTGCCAGCAGCCTTAGACAGGGGGCGTCAGCTTTCTTT.

This chain uses TRBV28 with TRBJ1-2; possible D gene TRBD1, 5 bases. Trimming stripped 3 bases from V and 2 bases from J, with 13 bases between. The CDR3 is 15 amino acids. Germline V gives CDR1 MDHEN, CDR2 SYDVKM. The CDR3 is CASSLGGVRNYGYTF. In nucleotides, the CDR3 is TGTGCCAGCAGTTTGGGGGGGGTCCGAAACTATGGCTACACCTTC.

The chain joins TRBV27 to TRBJ1-2, with no clear D. Germline assignment: CDR1 MNHEY and CDR2 SMNVEV (reference sequence). The CDR3 has 12 amino acids. Trimming took 1 base from V and 10 from J, leaving 10 bases between them. CDR3 loop: CASSLLGQNYTF. CDR3 bases: TGTGCCAGCAGTTTATTAGGGCAGAACTACACCTTC.

The chain has TRBV11-3 and TRBJ2-2; TRBD2 matches 12 bases. With 4 bases clipped from V and 3 bases from J, the junction kept 15 bases outside the gene matches. The germline V gene has CDR1 SGHNT and CDR2 YENEEA. The length of the CDR3 is 20 residues. The CDR3 protein is CASSSREGLAGGPDTGELFF. The CDR3 DNA is TGTGCCAGCAGCTCTAGGGAAGGGCTAGCGGGGGGGCCGGACACCGGGGAGCTGTTTTTT.

The rearrangement joins TRBV27 to TRBJ2-7; 8 nucleotides match TRBD2. The germline V gene has CDR1 MNHEY and CDR2 SMNVEV (reference sequence). The V gene end was trimmed by 6 bases and the J gene end by 6 bases; junction bases not matched to a gene: 7. CDR3 size: 13 residues. DNA of the CDR3: TGTGCCAGCAGATCGGGGGGGCTGAGCGAGCAGTACTTC. Translation: CASRSGGLSEQYF.

The V gene is TRBV28, the J gene TRBJ1-4; D remains ambiguous. The CDR3 extends over 11 amino acids. Germline V CDR1 and CDR2: MDHEN, SYDVKM. V lost 7 bases, J lost 4 bases, and 4 bases lay in between. The CDR3 is CASKVNEKLFF. The DNA for the CDR3 is TGTGCCAGCAAGGTTAATGAAAAACTGTTTTTT.

The V call is TRBV19, the J call TRBJ2-7; 8 nucleotides line up with TRBD1. The germline CDR1 and CDR2 sequences are LNHDA and SQIVND (reference sequence). The CDR3 spans 15 residues. The V segment lost 5 bases and the J segment 2 bases; nucleotides outside the gene matches: 8. The CDR3 DNA is TGTGCCAGTAGTGCCGGGACAGGACGAACCTACGAGCAGTACTTC. Translating gives CASSAGTGRTYEQYF.

This rearrangement joins TRBV5-6 to TRBJ1-2, with D perhaps TRBD1 (5 bases). Germline lookup yields CDR1 SGHDT and CDR2 YYEEEE. Trimming took off 0 bases at V and 0 bases at J, with 6 bases between the two ends. The CDR3 loop spans 14 amino acids. CDR3 DNA sequence: TGTGCCAGCAGCTTGGGGGGGACTAACTATGGCTACACCTTC. Amino acid sequence: CASSLGGTNYGYTF. Supplemented by reference TRBV5-6 and TRBJ1-2, the full variable domain reads DAGVTQSPTHLIKTRGQQVTLRCSPKSGHDTVSWYQQALGQGPQFIFQYYEEEERQRGNFPDRFSGHQFPNYSSELNVNALLLGDSALYLCASSLGGTNYGYTFGSGTRLTVV.

J is TRBJ2-6 and V is TRBV18; the match to TRBD1 covers 10 bases. The CDR3 is 19 residues long. Per germline, CDR1 KGHSH and CDR2 LQKENI. The V and J ends lost 1 base and 0 bases, in that order; junction bases with no gene match: 6. Written as DNA, the CDR3 is TGTGCCAGCTCACCACTCCGACGGACAGGGGGCTCTGGGGCCAACGTCCTGACTTTC. Protein product: CASSPLRRTGGSGANVLTF. Complete variable domain (other parts from reference TRBV18 and TRBJ2-6): NAGVMQNPRHLVRRRGQEARLRCSPMKGHSHVYWYRQLPEEGLKFMVYLQKENIIDESGMPKERFSAEFPKEGPSILRIQQVVRGDSAAYFCASSPLRRTGGSGANVLTFGAGSRLTVL.

This clone was seen a few times. This chain joins TRBV27 and TRBJ1-5, with 7 bases identical to TRBD1. CDR3 length equals 16 residues. The J segment lost 5 bases and the V segment lost 6 bases, leaving 13 bases of the junction unmatched. Germline assignment: CDR1 MNHEY and CDR2 SMNVEV (reference sequence). CDR3 loop: CASSSRDRAFYQPQHF. The CDR3 nucleotides read TGTGCCAGCAGCAGCCGCGACAGGGCTTTCTATCAGCCCCAGCATTTT.

The V and J genes are TRBV7-6 and TRBJ1-4; D call uncertain. The CDR3 totals 15 residues. Germline values: CDR1 SGHVS, CDR2 FNYEAQ. Trimming cost V 2 bases and J 3 bases, with 10 bases left between them. This CDR3 reads CASSLRTNANEKLFF. The CDR3, as DNA: TGTGCCAGCAGCTTAAGGACCAATGCTAATGAAAAACTGTTTTTT.

This clone has only a few counts. The chain carries TRBV6-4 and TRBJ2-1; 15 bases map to TRBD2. The CDR3 totals 15 residues. Germline V gene sequence: CDR1 MRHNA, CDR2 SNTAGT. The V and J ends lost 2 bases and 7 bases, in that order; junction bases with no gene match: 0. The CDR3 reads CASSDGTSGGNEQFF. CDR3 DNA sequence: TGTGCCAGCAGTGACGGGACTAGCGGGGGGAATGAGCAGTTCTTC.

The chain recombines TRBV6-4 with TRBJ2-7, with 9 bases aligning to TRBD1. Germline V lookup: CDR1 MRHNA, CDR2 SNTAGT. Losses at the gene ends were 6 bases for V and 1 base for J; bases not matched to a gene: 4. The CDR3 consists of 14 residues. CDR3 sequence: CASSETGGSYEQYV. The CDR3 nucleotides are TGTGCCAGCAGCGAGACAGGGGGTTCCTACGAGCAGTACGTC.

This clone was seen a few times. The J gene is TRBJ1-1, the V gene TRBV6-4; a possible D gene is TRBD1 (6 bases). There are 14 residues in the CDR3. The V gene's germline CDR1 is MRHNA and CDR2 SNTAGT. V was cut by 6 bases and J by 2 bases, with 13 bases left in between. The CDR3 spells CASSLRGGNTEAFF. The DNA for the CDR3 is TGTGCCAGCAGCCTCAGGGGTGGCAACACTGAAGCTTTCTTT.

V and J are TRBV13 and TRBJ2-1; 7 nucleotides match TRBD1. The CDR3 is 15 residues long. Germline-derived CDR1 and CDR2 are PRHDT and FYEKMQ (reference sequence). V lost 4 bases to trimming and J lost 0 bases; unmatched junction nucleotides: 3. As DNA, the CDR3 is TGTGCCAGCAGCTCCCGGGACAGCTCCTACAATGAGCAGTTCTTC. Its protein is CASSSRDSSYNEQFF. Based on the CDR3 plus reference TRBV13 and TRBJ2-1, the full variable domain is AAGVIQSPRHLIKEKRETATLKCYPIPRHDTVYWYQQGPGQDPQFLISFYEKMQSDKGSIPDRFSAQQFSDYHSELNMSSLELGDSALYFCASSSRDSSYNEQFFGPGTRLTVL.

V usage is TRBV10-3 and J usage is TRBJ1-4; D is perhaps TRBD1 (5 bases). CDR3 length equals 15 residues. Trimming took off 6 bases at V and 0 bases at J, with 11 bases between the two ends. Germline V gene lookup returns CDR1 ENHRY and CDR2 SYGVKD. The CDR3 DNA reads as TGTGCCATCAGGAAAGGGGATTCAACTAATGAAAAACTGTTTTTT. It yields the protein CAIRKGDSTNEKLFF.

The rearrangement uses TRBV19 and TRBJ2-2; the match to TRBD2 covers 8 bases. Germline CDR1 and CDR2: LNHDA and SQIVND (reference sequence). V trimming: 3 bases; J trimming: 7 bases; junction bases outside the gene matches: 16. This CDR3 has 18 residues. The CDR3 loop is CASSMPPGTSRGYGELFF. CDR3 DNA: TGTGCCAGTAGTATGCCCCCCGGGACTAGTCGGGGCTACGGGGAGCTGTTTTTT.

The J gene is TRBJ1-3, the V gene TRBV27; 10 positions agree with TRBD1. Trimming removed 7 bases from V and 6 bases from J; junction bases left unmatched: 18. The CDR3 runs 18 residues. CDR1 MNHEY and CDR2 SMNVEV come from the germline V gene (reference sequence). CDR3 sequence reads: CASTHTHAPGQGKNTIYF. Written as DNA, the CDR3 is TGTGCCAGCACCCATACCCACGCCCCGGGACAGGGGAAAAACACCATATATTTT.

The CDR3 DNA reads as TGTGCCAGCTCAGGCGCAGGCAATCAGCCCCAGCATTTT. The encoded protein is CASSGAGNQPQHF. This chain links TRBV18 with TRBJ1-5; D remains unclear. This CDR3 contains 13 residues. The germline V gene encodes CDR1 KGHSH and CDR2 LQKENI. Trimming stripped 5 bases from V and 2 bases from J, with 7 bases between.

The chain links TRBV19 to TRBJ1-1; weak D call: TRBD1 (5 bases). Per the germline V gene, CDR1 is LNHDA and CDR2 is SQIVND (reference sequence). V was trimmed by 7 bases and J by 0 bases, leaving 15 bases between them. CDR3 size: 15 residues. CDR3: CASKRVGGVNTEAFF. For the CDR3, the DNA is TGTGCCAGTAAACGGGTTGGGGGAGTGAACACTGAAGCTTTCTTT. The variable domain in full, with the rest retrieved from reference TRBV19 and TRBJ1-1, is DGGITQSPKYLFRKEGQNVTLSCEQNLNHDAMYWYRQDPGQGLRLIYYSQIVNDFQKGDIAEGYSVSREKKESFPLTVTSAQKNPTAFYLCASKRVGGVNTEAFFGQGTRLTVV.

V is TRBV6-5 and J is TRBJ1-5; possibly TRBD1 for D (5 bases). Germline V gene data show CDR1 as MNHEY and CDR2 as SVGAGI. The CDR3 loop spans 13 amino acids. V dropped 8 bases and J dropped 4 bases, with 12 bases sitting between them. The CDR3 DNA reads TGTGCCAGCGGAGGGGCCCGAAATCAGCCCCAGCATTTT. As protein: CASGGARNQPQHF.

The rearrangement joins TRBV7-2 to TRBJ2-5; the D call may be TRBD1 or TRBD2 (5 bases each). Germline V gene lookup returns CDR1 SGHTA and CDR2 FQGNSA. This CDR3 spans 14 amino acids. With 0 bases removed from V and 2 bases from J, the gap between germline ends came to 7 bases. As DNA, the CDR3 is TGTGCCAGCAGCTTAGCGGGACCACAAGAGACCCAGTACTTC. Translated, it gives CASSLAGPQETQYF.

The V and J genes are TRBV6-5 and TRBJ2-7; possible D gene TRBD1, 6 bases. V was trimmed by 5 bases and J by 4 bases, leaving 12 bases between them. Germline-derived CDR1 and CDR2 are MNHEY and SVGAGI. The CDR3 contains 13 residues. The CDR3 region is CASSERTEYEQYF. The CDR3 DNA is TGTGCCAGCAGTGAAAGGACAGAATACGAGCAGTACTTC.

This clone was seen a handful of times. This chain uses TRBV27 with TRBJ1-4, with a tentative D call TRBD1 (6 bases). The CDR3 runs to 15 residues. CDR1 MNHEY and CDR2 SMNVEV come from the germline V gene (reference sequence). Trimming cost V 8 bases and J 8 bases, with 21 bases left between them. The CDR3 DNA sequence: TGTGCCAGCGGGCCTAGGGGCAGGGGATCCGAAAAACTGTTTTTT. As protein: CASGPRGRGSEKLFF.

This CDR3 is CASSVRGDPNEQFF. CDR3 in DNA: TGTGCCAGCAGTGTGCGGGGGGACCCCAATGAGCAGTTCTTC. This rearrangement joins TRBV2 to TRBJ2-1; 8 nucleotides line up with TRBD2. The CDR3 is 14 residues long. Germline V gene data show CDR1 as SNHLY and CDR2 as FYNNEI. V was pared by 4 bases and J by 6 bases, with 5 bases of the junction left unmatched.

The chain is built from TRBV9 and TRBJ1-5, with a possible D match to TRBD1 (6 bases). The CDR3 is 15 residues long. V was pared by 4 bases and J by 6 bases, with 17 bases between. CDR1 is SGDLS and CDR2 is YYNGEE in the germline V gene. The CDR3 nucleotides are TGTGCCAGCAGCCTGGACGGGGGGCTGGCTCAGCCCCAGCATTTT. The encoded protein is CASSLDGGLAQPQHF.

V and J are TRBV28 and TRBJ1-2; D is undetermined. V lost 3 bases to trimming and J lost 5 bases, with 4 bases between them. CDR3 length: 11 residues. Germline lookup yields CDR1 MDHEN and CDR2 SYDVKM. CDR3 DNA sequence: TGTGCCAGCAGTTTTAGGTATGGCTACACCTTC. Encoded protein: CASSFRYGYTF.

The chain joins TRBV9 to TRBJ1-1; D gene uncertain. Germline loops: CDR1 SGDLS, CDR2 YYNGEE. Trimming removed 0 bases from V and 4 bases from J, with 7 bases in between. The CDR3 contains 13 residues. CDR3 bases: TGTGCCAGCAGCGTAGGGCGGGGCACTGAAGCTTTCTTT. Translating it yields CASSVGRGTEAFF.

This clone appeared a single time. The chain is built from TRBV11-2 and TRBJ1-5; D is uncertain. Deletions cut 2 bases from V and 3 bases from J, with 14 bases between. The germline V gene has CDR1 SGHAT and CDR2 FQNNGV. The CDR3 runs to 16 residues. The CDR3 nucleotides read TGTGCCAGCAGCTTAACGCGCCAGGAGAACAATCAGCCCCAGCATTTT. This encodes CASSLTRQENNQPQHF.

The CDR3 coding sequence is TGTGCCAGCAGCTTAGTCAGGCCGAACACTGAAGCTTTCTTT. Translated, it gives CASSLVRPNTEAFF. This chain uses TRBV7-2 with TRBJ1-1; D unclear. The CDR3 loop spans 14 amino acids. Germline assignment: CDR1 SGHTA and CDR2 FQGNSA. V dropped 1 base and J dropped 1 base, with 7 bases sitting between them.

This chain uses TRBV7-9 with TRBJ2-5; D possibly matches TRBD1 or TRBD2 (5 bases each). This CDR3 is 13 amino acids long. Germline values: CDR1 SEHNR, CDR2 FQNEAQ (reference sequence). V gave up 6 bases and J gave up 5 bases, with 13 bases separating them. The CDR3 bases are TGTGCCAGCAGTCACTGGGGGTTGGAGACCCAGTACTTC. It encodes CASSHWGLETQYF.